This is a list of T cell receptor beta chains from one sample in a study of cytomegalovirus exposure and HLA in healthy donors. This table comes from immunoSEQ multiplex PCR, and its TCRdb copy is limited to in-frame clones, with some not included. The repertoire holds some 78,000 clones, with 90% to 97% as singletons. The sequenced sample consisted of PBMCs. Receptor source: a young man in good health and CMV-seropositive. Both conserved end residues are part of each CDR3. D genes are given only for firm matches.

CDR3nt: TGTGCCAGCAGTTACGTCGGGAATAGCAATCAGCCCCAGCATTTT
CDR3aa: CASSYVGNSNQPQHF
d_gene: -
j_gene: TRBJ1-5
v_gene: TRBV6-6

CDR3nt: TGTGCCAGCAGCTTAGTGGTGGGGGGGCATGAGCAGTTCTTC
CDR3aa: CASSLVVGGHEQFF
d_gene: -
j_gene: TRBJ2-1
v_gene: TRBV11-1

CDR3nt: TGTGCCAGCAGTTACCGGGGGGTGAGTACTGAAGCTTTCTTT
CDR3aa: CASSYRGVSTEAFF
d_gene: -
j_gene: TRBJ1-1
v_gene: TRBV6-5

CDR3nt: TGTGCCAGCATCTTAGGGGGCGCGCAGTATTTT
CDR3aa: CASILGGAQYF
d_gene: TRBD1
j_gene: TRBJ2-3
v_gene: TRBV27

CDR3nt: TGTGCCAGCAGCCGCCTACCGGGACAGGGGGGGGACTATGGCTACACCTTC
CDR3aa: CASSRLPGQGGDYGYTF
d_gene: TRBD1
j_gene: TRBJ1-2
v_gene: TRBV7-3

CDR3nt: TGCGCCAGCAGCCTGGGGACAGGGGCGCCCCGAGGCTACACCTTC
CDR3aa: CASSLGTGAPRGYTF
d_gene: TRBD1
j_gene: TRBJ1-2
v_gene: TRBV5-1

CDR3nt: TGTGCCAGCAGTGAATTCCGCGGGACAGGGGATGAAAAACTGTTTTTT
CDR3aa: CASSEFRGTGDEKLFF
d_gene: TRBD1
j_gene: TRBJ1-4
v_gene: TRBV6-1

CDR3nt: TGTGCCAGCAGCTTAGATGAGGGACTAGCGGGAGGGATCCAGTTCTTC
CDR3aa: CASSLDEGLAGGIQFF
d_gene: TRBD2
j_gene: TRBJ2-1
v_gene: TRBV7-8

CDR3nt: TGTGCCAGCAGCGTAGGCTTTCTCGAAGGAGTGATGCAGTTCTTC
CDR3aa: CASSVGFLEGVMQFF
d_gene: -
j_gene: TRBJ2-1
v_gene: TRBV9

CDR3nt: TGTGCCACTACGCTGGACACCGGGGAGCTGTTTTTT
CDR3aa: CATTLDTGELFF
d_gene: -
j_gene: TRBJ2-2
v_gene: TRBV7-9

CDR3nt: TGTGCCAGCAGCCCCAGGAAGACCTACGAGCAGTACTTC
CDR3aa: CASSPRKTYEQYF
d_gene: -
j_gene: TRBJ2-7
v_gene: TRBV21-1

CDR3nt: TGTGCCTGGAGTTTCGGAGCTACTGAAAAACTGTTTTTT
CDR3aa: CAWSFGATEKLFF
d_gene: -
j_gene: TRBJ1-4
v_gene: TRBV30

CDR3nt: TGTGCCAGCAGCTTGGATCCGGTTGCCAAAAACATTCAGTACTTC
CDR3aa: CASSLDPVAKNIQYF
d_gene: -
j_gene: TRBJ2-4
v_gene: TRBV5-4

CDR3nt: TGTGCCAGCGCCAGGGGCCCCCCAGGTGGGGAGCAGTTCTTC
CDR3aa: CASARGPPGGEQFF
d_gene: -
j_gene: TRBJ2-1
v_gene: TRBV2

CDR3nt: TGTGCCTGGAAGGGAGGGGCTAACACTGAAGCTTTCTTT
CDR3aa: CAWKGGANTEAFF
d_gene: -
j_gene: TRBJ1-1
v_gene: TRBV30

CDR3nt: TGTGCCAGCAGCTCCCTAGCGGGAGACGGCACAGATACGCAGTATTTT
CDR3aa: CASSSLAGDGTDTQYF
d_gene: TRBD2
j_gene: TRBJ2-3
v_gene: TRBV9

CDR3nt: TGTGCCAGCAGCACCGCCACAGGGGGCTCCTACGAGCAGTACTTC
CDR3aa: CASSTATGGSYEQYF
d_gene: -
j_gene: TRBJ2-7
v_gene: TRBV21-1